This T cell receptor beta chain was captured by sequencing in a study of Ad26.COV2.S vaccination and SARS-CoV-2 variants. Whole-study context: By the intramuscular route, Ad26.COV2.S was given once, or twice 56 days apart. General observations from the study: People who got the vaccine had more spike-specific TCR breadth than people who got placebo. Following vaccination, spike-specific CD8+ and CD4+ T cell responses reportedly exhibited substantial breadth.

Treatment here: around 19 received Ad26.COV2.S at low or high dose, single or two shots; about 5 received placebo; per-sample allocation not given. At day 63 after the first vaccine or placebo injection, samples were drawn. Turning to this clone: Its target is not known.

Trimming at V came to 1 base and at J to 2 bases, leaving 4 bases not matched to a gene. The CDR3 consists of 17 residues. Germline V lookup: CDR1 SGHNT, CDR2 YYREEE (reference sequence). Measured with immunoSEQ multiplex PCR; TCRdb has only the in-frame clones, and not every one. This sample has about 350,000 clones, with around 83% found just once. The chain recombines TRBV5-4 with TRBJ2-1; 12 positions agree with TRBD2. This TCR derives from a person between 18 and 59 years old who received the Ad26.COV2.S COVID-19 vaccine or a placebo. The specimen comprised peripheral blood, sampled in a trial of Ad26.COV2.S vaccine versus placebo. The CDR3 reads CASSLPSGRGAYNEQFF. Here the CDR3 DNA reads TGTGCCAGCAGCTTGCCTAGCGGGAGGGGGGCCTACAATGAGCAGTTCTTC.